Here is one T cell receptor (beta chain) with its context. Authors' analysis steps: For nucleated cells, counts were estimated from reference gene primer amplification. Profiling relied on immunoSEQ multiplex PCR, and the TCRdb table lists in-frame clones only, not all of them. Clone size and V and J calls were adopted from that table, with D and trimming inferred from the DNA. Altogether tens of thousands of clones are present, around 80% being singletons, with the ten largest covering around 13%. Trimming took off 7 bases at V and 2 bases at J, with 13 bases between the two ends. The CDR3 is 14 amino acids. Germline values: CDR1 MRHNA, CDR2 SNTAGT. The entry originates in a study of blood T cell repertoires in COVID-19. Study-wide context: Samples of COVID-19 (acute and convalescent) were obtained from the United States, Italy and Spain.

Input material: peripheral blood. This TCR derives from a woman older than 75 with acute or convalescent COVID-19. This chain joins TRBV6-4 and TRBJ2-3; D may be TRBD1 (6 bases). CDR3 region: CASKKGEITDTQYF. The CDR3 DNA sequence: TGTGCCAGCAAGAAGGGGGAAATCACAGATACGCAGTATTTT.